Listed below are T cell receptor beta chains from one sample, sequenced in a study of blood T cells in healthy people across ages. In TCRdb, the 5' RACE reads were re-called with MiXCR into one record per CDR3 protein. Of more than 600,000 distinct CDR3 sequences listed, 20% to 25% are singletons. In addition, the sample was reused for a study of T cells of mothers and their children.

What was sequenced was blood. The receptors stem from a boy between 5 and 17 years old in good health. CDR3s include the opening cysteine and the closing phenylalanine or tryptophan. The D gene is left open where the match is weak. Only part of the rows carry a size: once, few, many, or a class if the clone is expanded.

j_gene	d_gene	abundance	v_gene	CDR3nt	CDR3aa
TRBJ2-1	TRBD2	-	TRBV10-3	TGTGCCATCTGGGGGGGACTAGCGGGAAACCTGAGCTCCTACAATGAGCAGTTCTTC	CAIWGGLAGNLSSYNEQFF
TRBJ1-3	-	few	TRBV4-1	TGCGCCAGCAGGAGAACAGGGGGAAACACCATATATTTT	CASRRTGGNTIYF
TRBJ2-5	-	few	TRBV7-2	TGTGCCAGCAGTTTGACTTCCGGGGGGACCCAGTACTTC	CASSLTSGGTQYF
TRBJ2-5	TRBD2	-	TRBV6-5	TGTGCCAGCGGACTAGCGGAGTTCCAAGAGACCCAGTACTTC	CASGLAEFQETQYF
TRBJ2-3	-	few	TRBV5-1	TGCGCCAGCAGAATTAAGCTCACAGATACGCAGTATTTT	CASRIKLTDTQYF
TRBJ2-5	-	-	TRBV4-3	TGCGCCAGCAGCCAAGATTGGAGTGGTGGGACCCAGTACTTC	CASSQDWSGGTQYF
TRBJ2-7	-	few	TRBV20-1	TGCAGTGCTAGAGATCTTGGCGGGGCGCCCTACGAGCAGTACTTC	CSARDLGGAPYEQYF
TRBJ2-5	-	-	TRBV3-1	TGTGCCAGCAGCCAAGATATTAAAGGCCAGGGAGAGACCCAGTACTTC	CASSQDIKGQGETQYF
TRBJ1-4	TRBD1	-	TRBV4-1	TGCGCCAGCAGCCACTCCGGGACAGGGGATGAAAAACTGTTTTTT	CASSHSGTGDEKLFF
TRBJ2-3	-	-	TRBV4-1	TGCGCCAGCAGCTCCGTCTTCTTCCCAGATACGCAGTATTTT	CASSSVFFPDTQYF
TRBJ2-1	-	many	TRBV10-3	TGTGCCATTAGAGGCTACAATGAGCAGTTCTTC	CAIRGYNEQFF
TRBJ2-1	-	-	TRBV5-1	TGCGCCAGCAGCCTCGACGGGGGCCACTACAATGAGCAGTTCTTC	CASSLDGGHYNEQFF
TRBJ2-7	-	once	TRBV2	TGTGCCAGCAGTGAAATTGGCGCATACGAGCAGTACTTC	CASSEIGAYEQYF
TRBJ2-1	-	-	TRBV20-1	TGCAGTGCTAGGAAGACAGGCTCCTACAATGAGCAGTTCTTC	CSARKTGSYNEQFF
TRBJ2-5	-	-	TRBV6-5	TGTGCCAGCAGTTACGGTCGGGGCCAGACCCCCGGCAGGGAGACCCAGTACTTC	CASSYGRGQTPGRETQYF
TRBJ2-7	-	-	TRBV28	TGTGCCAGCAGCAGCCCTAGGGGAAATGGCTACGAGCAGTACTTC	CASSSPRGNGYEQYF
TRBJ2-7	TRBD2	few	TRBV5-6	TGTGCCAGCAGCTTTAGCGGGAGGGTCTACGAGCAGTACTTC	CASSFSGRVYEQYF
TRBJ2-5	-	-	TRBV29-1	TGCAGCGTTGACGGGGTCGGGGACCAAGAGACCCAGTACTTC	CSVDGVGDQETQYF
TRBJ2-7	TRBD1	few	TRBV9	TGTGCCAGCAGCGTATCCGGGACAGGGGAATACGAGCAGTACTTC	CASSVSGTGEYEQYF
TRBJ2-7	TRBD1	-	TRBV11-3	TGTGCCAGCAGCTTCCGGACAGGAGGCGAGCAGTACTTC	CASSFRTGGEQYF
TRBJ1-1	TRBD1	few	TRBV18	TGTGCCAGCTCAGCCACCGGGACAGGGACGAACACTGAAGCTTTCTTT	CASSATGTGTNTEAFF
TRBJ2-2	-	-	TRBV6-4	TGTGCCAGCAGTGAAAGCGGGGAGCTGTTTTTT	CASSESGELFF
TRBJ1-5	TRBD1	-	TRBV7-8	TGTGCCAGCAGTCAGGACAGGGGGCATCAGCCCCAGCATTTT	CASSQDRGHQPQHF
TRBJ2-5	TRBD2	-	TRBV5-6	TGTGCCAGCAGCGGGATGCTAGCGGAAGAGACCCAGTACTTC	CASSGMLAEETQYF
TRBJ2-7	TRBD1	-	TRBV18	TGTGCCAGCCGCACGGGACAGGGCCTCGACGAGCAGTACTTC	CASRTGQGLDEQYF
TRBJ2-5	TRBD2	few	TRBV18	TGTGCCAGCTCACCACGGGCGGGAGCTCAAGAGACCCAGTACTTC	CASSPRAGAQETQYF
TRBJ2-5	-	-	TRBV10-3	TGTGCCATCAGGGGGACATGGCAAGAGACCCAGTACTTC	CAIRGTWQETQYF
TRBJ1-4	-	-	TRBV15	TGTGCCACCAGCAGAGTTCAGGGCTGGGAAAAACTGTTTTTT	CATSRVQGWEKLFF
TRBJ1-4	-	-	TRBV13	TGTGCCAGCAGCGTAGGGTTCCAGACAGATGAAAAACTGTTTTTT	CASSVGFQTDEKLFF
TRBJ2-7	-	few	TRBV10-3	TGTGCCATCGGAAGGGGGAGCGAGCAGTACTTC	CAIGRGSEQYF
TRBJ2-3	TRBD2	-	TRBV12-3/TRBV12-4	TGTGCCAGCAGCTCTCCGGGACTAGCGGGAGACCGGGACAGCACAGATACGCAGTATTTT	CASSSPGLAGDRDSTDTQYF
TRBJ1-2	TRBD1	-	TRBV29-1	TGCAGCGTTGGTCAAGGACAGGGAGATTCTGACTATGGCTACACCTTC	CSVGQGQGDSDYGYTF
TRBJ1-2	TRBD1	few	TRBV12-3/TRBV12-4	TGTGCCAGCAGTGCCCGGGACAGGGTCTATGGCTACACCTTC	CASSARDRVYGYTF
TRBJ1-6	-	-	TRBV7-2	TGTGCCAGCAGCCCCGAGGGAGCTCGTTCACCCCTCCACTTT	CASSPEGARSPLHF
TRBJ2-6	TRBD1	few	TRBV11-2	TGTGCCAGCACCGGCCGGGACAGACCCTCTGGGGCCAACGTCCTGACTTTC	CASTGRDRPSGANVLTF
TRBJ2-1	TRBD2	few	TRBV28	TGTGCCAGCAGTTTAGTAGAGGGGACTAGTTATGAGCAGTTCTTC	CASSLVEGTSYEQFF
TRBJ2-1	-	-	TRBV6-1	TGTGCCAGCAGTGAGTTTACTTTGAGCTCCTACAATGAGCAGTTCTTC	CASSEFTLSSYNEQFF
TRBJ2-4	-	few	TRBV28	TGTGCCAGTGTAAAGGCCTTAGGGATAACCAAAAACATTCAGTACTTC	CASVKALGITKNIQYF
TRBJ2-5	-	few	TRBV11-2	TGTGCCAGCAACCCGGGTAGGGGGGACCCGCTCATTTTTGGGGAGACCCAGTACTTC	CASNPGRGDPLIFGETQYF
TRBJ2-1	-	few	TRBV9	TGTGCCAGCAGCGTAGTCGGGGCCAACTACAATGAGCAGTTCTTC	CASSVVGANYNEQFF
TRBJ2-5	-	few	TRBV18	TGTGCCAGCTCACCATACAGGGACCAAGAGACCCAGTACTTC	CASSPYRDQETQYF
TRBJ2-7	-	-	TRBV4-1	TGCGCCAGCAGCCAAGTGGACGGGGTGAGCTCCTACGAGCAGTACTTC	CASSQVDGVSSYEQYF
TRBJ1-3	-	few	TRBV29-1	TGCAGCGTTGAAGATAAGCTAACCATATATTTT	CSVEDKLTIYF